This TCR beta chain was recovered during a study of graft-versus-host responses after intestinal transplantation. For the study at large: Tacrolimus plus steroids were given to all recipients for about 3 years, preceded by anti-thymocyte globulin induction.

Worth noting for this clone: What it binds is not known.

Profiling relied on immunoSEQ multiplex PCR, and the TCRdb table lists in-frame clones only, not all of them. This table holds 20,000 to 25,000 clones, approximately 94% found once. Study results and limitations: GvH clones were identified in recipient marrow, with some first appearing in ileum or blood.

Sequenced material: PBMCs, taken 156 days after intestinal transplant. This receptor was taken from a human patient who received an intestinal transplant, so some T cells may come from the graft donor.

The CDR3 DNA reads TGTGCCAGCAGCTTAGAGAAGGGGAGGGGAACTGAAGCTTTCTTT. Its translation: CASSLEKGRGTEAFF. The V gene is TRBV11-3, the J gene TRBJ1-1; TRBD1 is a possible D gene (5 bases). The CDR3 loop spans 15 amino acids. Germline lookup yields CDR1 SGHNT and CDR2 YENEEA. Trimming shortened V by 0 bases and J by 5 bases, and 13 bases separated the two germline ends.